This entry features one T cell receptor beta chain sequence. No antigen is known for it. The germline CDR1 and CDR2 sequences are LGHNA and YNFKEQ. V shed 1 base and J shed 1 base, with 7 bases lying between them. The CDR3 length is 14 residues. Sorting with CD45RO/CCR7/CD25/CD127/CD95/CD27 yielded naive, central memory, regulatory and stem-like memory CD4+ cells. Expressed TCRB transcripts were sequenced, since all the RNA that had been isolated was reverse transcribed. Data came from immunoSEQ multiplex PCR; TCRdb stores just in-frame clones and leaves some out. The repertoire holds around 500,000 clones, with about an eighth as singletons. The source of the sample is a study of beta chain features in type 1 diabetes. Study-wide points: The naive, central memory and Treg TCRB repertoires showed an apparent similarity that was greater among patients than among healthy donors. With patients and controls alike, PCR might favor shorter templates to an equal degree.

Sequencing was carried out using naive CD4+ T cells from blood. This chain uses TRBV4-2 with TRBJ2-5; weak D call: TRBD2 (6 bases). The receptor was derived from a woman between 18 and 29 years old in good health. The CDR3 protein is CASSQGGAQETQYF. CDR3 DNA: TGTGCCAGCAGCCAAGGCGGGGCCCAAGAGACCCAGTACTTC.